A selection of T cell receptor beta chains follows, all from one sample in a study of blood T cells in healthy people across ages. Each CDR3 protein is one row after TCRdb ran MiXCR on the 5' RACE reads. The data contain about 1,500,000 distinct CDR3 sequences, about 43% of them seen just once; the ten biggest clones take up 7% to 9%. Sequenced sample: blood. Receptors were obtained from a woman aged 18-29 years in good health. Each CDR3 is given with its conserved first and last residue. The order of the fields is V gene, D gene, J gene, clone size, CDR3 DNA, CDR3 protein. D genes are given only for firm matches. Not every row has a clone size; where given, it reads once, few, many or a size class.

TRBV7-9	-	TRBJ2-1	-	TGTGCCAGCAGCCTGAAGGGCGAAGACAATGAGCAGTTCTTC	CASSLKGEDNEQFF
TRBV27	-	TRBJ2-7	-	TGTGCCAGCAGCTTGCTCGGGTCTCATGAGCAGTACTTC	CASSLLGSHEQYF
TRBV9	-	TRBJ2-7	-	TGTGCCAGCAGCGCTACTCCGGACGGACCCTACGAGCAGTACTTC	CASSATPDGPYEQYF
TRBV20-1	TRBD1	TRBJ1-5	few	TGCAGTGTTCGACCGGCCAGGGGGGATCAGCCCCAGCATTTT	CSVRPARGDQPQHF
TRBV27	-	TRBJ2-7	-	TGTGCCAGCAGTGTCGCAGGGGCTACCTACGAGCAGTACTTC	CASSVAGATYEQYF
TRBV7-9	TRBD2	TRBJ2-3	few	TGTGCCAGCAACAACCGACTAGCGGGGGGAGATACGCAGTATTTT	CASNNRLAGGDTQYF
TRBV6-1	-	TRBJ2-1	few	TGTGCCAGCAGTGATCCGGGACGGAGGATTTACAATGAGCAGTTCTTC	CASSDPGRRIYNEQFF
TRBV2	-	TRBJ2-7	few	TGTGCCAGCAGTGAATATACGCCCCAAGGGAACGAGCAGTACTTC	CASSEYTPQGNEQYF
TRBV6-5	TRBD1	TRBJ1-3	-	TGTGCCAGCAGGACAGGGGGCGTTGGAAACACCATATATTTT	CASRTGGVGNTIYF
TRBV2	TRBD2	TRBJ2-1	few	TGTGCCAGCAGCGAAGCACTAGCGGTTGGGGACCACAATGAGCAGTTCTTC	CASSEALAVGDHNEQFF
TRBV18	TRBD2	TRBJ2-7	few	TGTGCCAGCTCACCGCTAGCGGGGGTGTGGGATTACGAGCAGTACTTC	CASSPLAGVWDYEQYF
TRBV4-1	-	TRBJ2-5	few	TGCGCCAGCAGCCAAGGAACCGGCCAGGGCCGGGAGACCCAGTACTTC	CASSQGTGQGRETQYF
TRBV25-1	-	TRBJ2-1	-	TGTGCCAGCAGTGAACTAGCCCCCAATGAGCAGTTCTTC	CASSELAPNEQFF
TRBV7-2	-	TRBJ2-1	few	TGTGCCAGCAGCCTACGACAGAAATACAATGAGCAGTTCTTC	CASSLRQKYNEQFF
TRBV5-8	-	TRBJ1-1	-	TGTGCCAGCAGCTTCGCAGGGATCGGGGGAGCTTTCTTT	CASSFAGIGGAFF
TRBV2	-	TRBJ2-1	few	TGTGCCAGCAGTGAAGCGCTCCCCGGTGGGAATGAGCAGTTCTTC	CASSEALPGGNEQFF
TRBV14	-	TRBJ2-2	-	TGTGCCAGCAGCGCAACATACACCGGGGAGCTGTTTTTT	CASSATYTGELFF
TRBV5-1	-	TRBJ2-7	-	TGCGCCAGCAGCTCGACAGTTTTAAGCTCCTACGAGCAGTACTTC	CASSSTVLSSYEQYF
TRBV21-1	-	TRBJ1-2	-	TGTGCCAGCAGCAGCCCCGGAGGGGGCGCATGTACCTCTAACTATGGCTACACCTTC	CASSSPGGGACTSNYGYTF
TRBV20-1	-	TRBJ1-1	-	TGCAGTGCTAGACTTCCGGGACTGGGGAACACTGAAGCTTTCTTT	CSARLPGLGNTEAFF
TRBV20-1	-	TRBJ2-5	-	TGCAGTGCTAGTGGTTCTCAAGAGACCCAGTACTTC	CSASGSQETQYF
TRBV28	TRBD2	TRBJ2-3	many	TGTGCCAGCAGCCCTGCGGGGGGACCAGATACGCAGTATTTT	CASSPAGGPDTQYF
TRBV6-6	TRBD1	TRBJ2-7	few	TGTGCCAGCAGTTCCCGGGACAGGGGCTACAATGAGCAGTACTTC	CASSSRDRGYNEQYF
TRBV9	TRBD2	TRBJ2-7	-	TGTGCCAGCAGCGTAGGACTAGCGGGGGGCGAGCAGTACTTC	CASSVGLAGGEQYF
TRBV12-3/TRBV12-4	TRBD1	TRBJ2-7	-	TGTGCCGGCAGTCCGACAGGGAGCGAGCAGTACTTC	CAGSPTGSEQYF
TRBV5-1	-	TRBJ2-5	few	TGCGCCAGCAGAACGCAGGGACAAGAGACCCAGTACTTC	CASRTQGQETQYF
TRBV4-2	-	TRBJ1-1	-	TGTGCCAGCAGCCAAGGGGAATGGCGCACTGAAGCTTTCTTT	CASSQGEWRTEAFF
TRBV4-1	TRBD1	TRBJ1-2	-	TGCGCCAGCAGCCAACAACCGACAGGGGGCGGCTATGGCTACACCTTC	CASSQQPTGGGYGYTF
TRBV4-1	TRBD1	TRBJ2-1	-	TGCGCCAGCAGCCAAGGACAGGGGGGGGACAATGAGCAGTTCTTC	CASSQGQGGDNEQFF
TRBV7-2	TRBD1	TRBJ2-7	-	TGTGCCAGCAGCTCCATCAGGGGGCGTGAGCAGTACTTC	CASSSIRGREQYF
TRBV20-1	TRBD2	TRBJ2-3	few	TGCAGTGCTAGAGATAGGGAGGGGAGCTTGCGGCAGTATTTT	CSARDREGSLRQYF
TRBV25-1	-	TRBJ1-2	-	TGTGCCAGCAGTGAATCGGGAGGGGTTCACACCTTC	CASSESGGVHTF
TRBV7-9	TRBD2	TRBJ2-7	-	TGTGCCAGCAGCTTAGGGACTAGCGGGAATAGAGATGAGCAGTACTTC	CASSLGTSGNRDEQYF
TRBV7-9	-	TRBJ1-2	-	TGTGCCAGCAGCTCCACTATGGGCAGTTCTTTTGGCTATGGCTACACCTTC	CASSSTMGSSFGYGYTF
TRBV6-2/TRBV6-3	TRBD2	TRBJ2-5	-	TGTGCCAGCAGTTACTCGGGGCTAGCGGATGGTGAGCGTCGGACCCAGTACTTC	CASSYSGLADGERRTQYF
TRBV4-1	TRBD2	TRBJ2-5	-	TGCGCCAGCAGCCAGCCAGCGGGAGGAGAGACCCAGTACTTC	CASSQPAGGETQYF
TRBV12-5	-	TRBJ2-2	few	TGTGCTAGTGGACGCTCCACCGGGGAGCTGTTTTTT	CASGRSTGELFF
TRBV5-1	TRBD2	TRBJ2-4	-	TGCGCCAGCAGCTTGCGAACGGGACTAGCGGGGGGCAAAAACATTCAGTACTTC	CASSLRTGLAGGKNIQYF
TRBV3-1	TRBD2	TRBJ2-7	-	TGTGCCAGCAGCCAAGATTCGGGACTAGCGGGAGAGGAGAGCTCCTACGAGCAGTACTTC	CASSQDSGLAGEESSYEQYF
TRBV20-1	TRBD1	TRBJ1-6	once	TGCAGTGCTAGGGACAGGCAATCGCGCAATTCACCCCTCCACTTT	CSARDRQSRNSPLHF
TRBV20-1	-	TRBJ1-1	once	TGCAGTGCTAGAGAACCCGGGACCCCCACTGAAGCTTTCTTT	CSAREPGTPTEAFF
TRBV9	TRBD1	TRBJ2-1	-	TGTGCCAGCGGCGTAGGGGGCAGGGGTGCCTACAATGAGCAGTTCTTC	CASGVGGRGAYNEQFF
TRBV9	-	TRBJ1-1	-	TGTGCCAGCAGCGCCCACCCGAACACTGAAGCTTTCTTT	CASSAHPNTEAFF
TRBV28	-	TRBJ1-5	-	TGTGCCAGCAGTTGGGGTAGGGGGAAAGGGCAGCCCCAGCATTTT	CASSWGRGKGQPQHF
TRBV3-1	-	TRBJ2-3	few	TGTGCCAGCAGCTCCACCCAGTTAGTTGATACGCAGTATTTT	CASSSTQLVDTQYF
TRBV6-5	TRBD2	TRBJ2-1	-	TGTGCCAGCAGTTCCGCCGGGACTAGCGGGAATCATGAGCAGTTCTTC	CASSSAGTSGNHEQFF
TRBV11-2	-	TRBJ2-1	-	TGTGCCAGCAGCTTAGTCAACAGGGTGGATGAGCAGTTCTTC	CASSLVNRVDEQFF
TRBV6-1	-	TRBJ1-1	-	TGTGCCGGCAAACAGGGGAACACTGAAGCTTTCTTT	CAGKQGNTEAFF
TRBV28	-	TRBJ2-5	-	TGTGCCAGCAGTGGGATCAGAGAGGTGGAGACCCAGTACTTC	CASSGIREVETQYF
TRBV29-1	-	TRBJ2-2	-	TGCAGCGTCCGAGCTGGGACGAACACCGGGGAGCTGTTTTTT	CSVRAGTNTGELFF
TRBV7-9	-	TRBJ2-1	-	TGTGCCAGCAGCAAGGACAAGCAAGAGACCCAGTTCTTC	CASSKDKQETQFF
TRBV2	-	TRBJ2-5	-	TGTGCCAGCAACCAGGCTCAGGGGAGAGATGAGCAGTACTTC	CASNQAQGRDEQYF
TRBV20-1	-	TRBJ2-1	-	TGCAGTGCTAGAGATGGGTTCCTAGAGGTCCCCAATGAGCAGTTCTTC	CSARDGFLEVPNEQFF
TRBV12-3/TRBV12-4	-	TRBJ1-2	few	TGTGCCAGCAGGGTACGACAGTATGGCTACACCTTC	CASRVRQYGYTF
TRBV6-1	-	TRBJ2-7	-	TGTGCCAGCAGGCGGGAATCGGCCTACGAGCAGTACTTC	CASRRESAYEQYF